This is a list of T cell receptor beta chains from one sample in a study of blood T cell repertoires in COVID-19. The data were produced by immunoSEQ multiplex PCR, yet TCRdb's version contains in-frame clones alone and is incomplete. The sample lists fewer than 400,000 clones; about 87% were seen once. Material: PBMCs or T cells enriched from blood (not recorded which). These receptor sequences come from a man aged 25 to 40 who had recovered from COVID-19. The CDR3 runs from the conserved cysteine through the conserved F or W. A D gene is named only where the DNA matches it firmly. Clone sizes are given selectively: once, few, many, or a class where the clone is expanded.

D	V	J	size	CDR3	DNA
TRBD2	TRBV6-4	TRBJ2-2	-	CAIGLAGARTGELFF	TGTGCCATCGGACTAGCGGGGGCCCGGACCGGGGAGCTGTTTTTT
-	TRBV10-1	TRBJ2-1	-	CASIRGVGGAYNEQFF	TGCGCCAGCATCCGAGGGGTGGGGGGAGCCTACAATGAGCAGTTCTTC
-	TRBV12-3/TRBV12-4	TRBJ2-4	once	CASSFAQGNIQYF	TGTGCCAGCAGTTTCGCGCAGGGGAACATTCAGTACTTC
TRBD1	TRBV5-1	TRBJ1-3	-	CASSSYPRGQGPRTGNTIYF	TGCGCCAGCAGCTCATACCCCCGGGGACAGGGTCCCCGGACTGGAAACACCATATATTTT
-	TRBV3-1/TRBV3-2	TRBJ2-3	-	CASSQVGSSADTQYF	TGTGCCAGCAGCCAAGTAGGCTCAAGCGCAGATACGCAGTATTTT
TRBD2	TRBV7-9	TRBJ2-4	-	CASRPMGTSLAKNIQYF	TGTGCCAGCAGACCTATGGGGACTAGCCTAGCCAAAAACATTCAGTACTTC
-	TRBV15	TRBJ1-1	-	CATSRDPGFTEAFF	TGTGCCACCAGCAGAGATCCAGGGTTCACTGAAGCTTTCTTT
-	TRBV7-9	TRBJ2-1	once	CASSLGGSLSSYNEQFF	TGTGCCAGCAGCTTAGGAGGGTCCCTTAGCTCCTACAATGAGCAGTTCTTC
TRBD1	TRBV5-1	TRBJ2-7	-	CASSLEGQGNVEQYF	TGCGCCAGCAGCCTGGAGGGACAGGGGAACGTGGAGCAGTACTTC
-	TRBV11-1	TRBJ2-7	-	CASSLGGHHEQYF	TGTGCCAGCAGCTTAGGAGGGCACCACGAGCAGTACTTC
TRBD2	TRBV6-6	TRBJ2-7	few	CASSYSGLEGYEQYF	TGTGCCAGCAGTTACTCGGGACTAGAAGGGTACGAGCAGTACTTC
-	TRBV27	TRBJ2-5	-	CASSSAGKGEETQYF	TGTGCCAGCAGTAGCGCCGGGAAAGGAGAAGAGACCCAGTACTTC
-	TRBV25-1	TRBJ1-6	-	CASSEEGLYKPLHF	TGTGCCAGCAGTGAAGAGGGACTGTATAAACCCCTCCACTTT
-	TRBV25-1	TRBJ2-7	-	CASSELGLTRYEQYF	TGTGCCAGCAGTGAATTGGGACTTACTCGATACGAGCAGTACTTC
TRBD1	TRBV4-1	TRBJ1-3	-	CASTQEDRVHSGNTIYF	TGCGCCAGCACCCAAGAGGACAGGGTACACTCTGGAAACACCATATATTTT
-	TRBV5-5	TRBJ2-7	-	CASSPGLGPYEQYF	TGTGCCAGCAGCCCCGGGCTGGGGCCCTACGAGCAGTACTTC
TRBD1	TRBV27	TRBJ1-4	-	CASSLGDRGGKLFF	TGTGCCAGCAGTTTAGGGGACAGAGGTGGGAAACTGTTTTTT
-	TRBV9	TRBJ2-1	-	CASSVSGTQSSYNEQFF	TGTGCCAGCAGCGTATCGGGGACACAATCCTCCTACAATGAGCAGTTCTTC
-	TRBV20-1	TRBJ1-5	-	CSASIGQRNQPQHF	TGCAGTGCTAGTATCGGACAGAGAAATCAGCCCCAGCATTTT
-	TRBV4-2	TRBJ2-5	-	CASLNNVWSPGAQYF	TGTGCCAGCCTGAACAATGTATGGAGTCCGGGGGCCCAGTACTTC
-	TRBV5-1	TRBJ2-2	-	CASSVVLAGELFF	TGCGCCAGCAGCGTGGTTTTAGCCGGGGAGCTGTTTTTT
TRBD1	TRBV18	TRBJ2-5	-	CASSSGGGHGAQYF	TGTGCCAGCTCATCAGGGGGCGGACATGGGGCCCAGTACTTC
TRBD2	TRBV9	TRBJ2-1	-	CASSVARVLAGPSNEQFF	TGTGCCAGCAGCGTAGCTAGAGTTCTAGCGGGGCCTTCCAATGAGCAGTTCTTC
-	TRBV18	TRBJ1-6	few	CASSPQGPTPLHF	TGTGCCAGCTCACCACAGGGGCCTACACCCCTCCACTTT
TRBD2	TRBV5-4	TRBJ2-3	-	CASSLKLAGGHWPDTQYF	TGTGCCAGCAGCTTGAAACTAGCGGGGGGGCATTGGCCAGATACGCAGTATTTT
-	TRBV29-1	TRBJ1-2	-	CSAPQAGLGGGYTF	TGCAGCGCCCCTCAGGCGGGGCTTGGAGGGGGCTACACCTTC
-	TRBV20-1	TRBJ2-1	-	CSATQGDEQFF	TGCAGTGCTACCCAGGGCGATGAGCAGTTCTTC
-	TRBV19	TRBJ1-2	-	CASTFQGSYGYTF	TGTGCCAGTACCTTTCAGGGTTCATATGGCTACACCTTC
TRBD1	TRBV28	TRBJ1-2	-	CASSTAGQGAGGYTF	TGTGCCAGCAGCACCGCGGGACAGGGGGCGGGAGGCTACACCTTC
-	TRBV24-1	TRBJ1-1	-	CATTGGGGTEAFF	TGTGCGACCACGGGCGGCGGGGGCACTGAAGCTTTCTTT
TRBD2	TRBV14	TRBJ2-1	-	CASSQLAVYNEQFF	TGTGCCAGCAGCCAACTAGCGGTGTACAATGAGCAGTTCTTC
-	TRBV30	TRBJ2-7	-	CAWTRDLSSYEQYF	TGTGCCTGGACCCGGGACTTGAGCTCCTACGAGCAGTACTTC
-	TRBV15	TRBJ1-1	-	CATAGVHNTEAFF	TGTGCCACCGCCGGGGTTCACAACACTGAAGCTTTCTTT
TRBD1	TRBV7-3	TRBJ2-1	-	CASSLTGTYNEQFF	TGTGCCAGCAGCCTGACAGGGACCTACAATGAGCAGTTCTTC
-	TRBV15	TRBJ2-7	-	CATSRDLRGNEQYF	TGTGCCACCAGCAGAGATCTGCGGGGCAACGAGCAGTACTTC
TRBD1	TRBV5-5	TRBJ1-2	-	CASSSYQTGVKGYTF	TGTGCCAGCAGCTCCTATCAGACAGGGGTTAAGGGCTACACCTTC
TRBD2	TRBV28	TRBJ2-5	-	CASSFGSGGEETQYF	TGTGCCAGCAGTTTCGGCAGCGGGGGGGAAGAGACCCAGTACTTC
TRBD2	TRBV2	TRBJ2-3	-	CASSASGGFGTDTQYF	TGTGCCAGCAGTGCTAGCGGGGGTTTTGGCACAGATACGCAGTATTTT
TRBD1	TRBV2	TRBJ1-1	-	CASSLRGRYTEAFF	TGTGCCAGCAGCCTCAGGGGGAGGTACACTGAAGCTTTCTTT
-	TRBV6-5	TRBJ1-1	-	CASSRTATNTEAFF	TGTGCCAGCAGTCGGACAGCGACGAACACTGAAGCTTTCTTT
-	TRBV3-1/TRBV3-2	TRBJ1-3	-	CASSQDAGSPRRGNTIYF	TGTGCCAGCAGCCAAGATGCGGGATCCCCTCGAAGAGGAAACACCATATATTTT
TRBD1	TRBV28	TRBJ1-3	-	CASVDRDAGTIYF	TGTGCCAGCGTGGACAGGGATGCGGGCACCATATATTTT
TRBD2	TRBV15	TRBJ2-4	few	CATSRGGTNRLNIQYF	TGTGCCACCAGCAGAGGGGGGACTAACCGACTAAACATTCAGTACTTC
TRBD1	TRBV7-9	TRBJ1-6	-	CASSSGTGESPLHF	TGTGCCAGCAGCTCCGGGACAGGGGAATCACCCCTCCACTTT
-	TRBV7-9	TRBJ2-1	-	CASFSTSVNEQFF	TGTGCCAGCTTCAGCACTAGTGTGAATGAGCAGTTCTTC
TRBD1	TRBV28	TRBJ1-2	-	CASSGGQGASYGYTF	TGTGCCAGCAGCGGGGGACAGGGGGCGAGCTATGGCTACACCTTC
-	TRBV15	TRBJ1-5	-	CATSGGWGVPNQPQHF	TGTGCCACCAGCGGGGGTTGGGGGGTCCCCAATCAGCCCCAGCATTTT
-	TRBV5-1	TRBJ2-5	-	CASSLARAVPKETQYF	TGCGCCAGCAGCTTGGCGAGGGCAGTACCTAAAGAGACCCAGTACTTC
-	TRBV2	TRBJ1-1	-	CASRDQGNTEAFF	TGTGCCAGCAGGGACCAGGGGAACACTGAAGCTTTCTTT
-	TRBV28	TRBJ2-7	-	CASSLRRIKGYEQYF	TGTGCCAGCAGTTTAAGGCGTATCAAGGGGTACGAGCAGTACTTC
-	TRBV18	TRBJ2-5	-	CASSPAANLKETQYF	TGTGCCAGCTCACCCGCGGCCAACTTGAAAGAGACCCAGTACTTC
TRBD2	TRBV11-2	TRBJ2-7	once	CASSLLSSGGYEQYF	TGTGCCAGCAGCTTGTTATCCTCGGGGGGCTACGAGCAGTACTTC